Below, 26 T cell receptor beta chains from the same sample are listed, as sequenced in a study of shared clonotypes between healthy human individuals. Method: immunoSEQ multiplex PCR; TCRdb's copy keeps in-frame clones and lacks some. The table lists approximately 720,000 clones, about two thirds of them singletons. Input material: memory CD4+ T cells sorted from blood. The subset: CD45RA-negative fraction. The receptors shown here come from a woman aged 25 to 39 in good health.

This clone was counted once. Other DNA sequences in this sample translate to the same CDR3. The chain combines TRBV9 with TRBJ2-5; maybe TRBD2 (5 bases). Per germline, CDR1 SGDLS and CDR2 YYNGEE. Trimming removed 4 bases at V and 1 base at J, with 8 bases between. The CDR3 is 13 residues long. In DNA, the CDR3 is TGTGCCAGCAGCAGCGGCACCCAAGAGACCCAGTACTTC. Translated: CASSSGTQETQYF.

The chain has TRBV29-1 and TRBJ2-7, with 11 bases fitting TRBD1. CDR1 and CDR2 (germline): SQVTM, ANQGSEA. The CDR3 runs 12 residues. V lost 6 bases to trimming and J lost 7 bases; unmatched junction nucleotides: 5. The CDR3 DNA is TGCAGCGTACGGACAGGGGGCGAAGAGCAGTACTTC. Protein sequence: CSVRTGGEEQYF.

This chain connects TRBV19 to TRBJ1-4, with 7 bases lining up with TRBD1. Germline-derived CDR1 and CDR2 are LNHDA and SQIVND (reference sequence). J gave up 8 bases and V 6 bases, and 9 bases lay outside the gene matches. CDR3 size: 14 residues. Here the CDR3 DNA reads TGTGCCAGTAGGTCCGGGACAGACCTAGAAAAACTGTTTTTT. Its protein product is CASRSGTDLEKLFF.

The chain combines TRBV19 with TRBJ2-6; D may be TRBD1 (6 bases). The CDR3 covers 17 residues. Looked up from germline, CDR1 is LNHDA and CDR2 is SQIVND (reference sequence). V lost 7 bases and J 2 bases, leaving 18 bases between the germline ends. CDR3 DNA sequence: TGTGCCAGTACTCACTTATTTACAGGGACTGGGGCCAACGTCCTGACTTTC. This sequence encodes CASTHLFTGTGANVLTF.

This clone came up once. The J gene is TRBJ2-3, the V gene TRBV5-1, with 8 nucleotides matching TRBD2. Trimming at V came to 4 bases and at J to 5 bases, leaving 12 bases not matched to a gene. The CDR3 covers 16 residues. Per the germline V gene, CDR1 is SGHRS and CDR2 is YFSETQ. The CDR3 DNA follows: TGCGCCAGCAGCCCCCAGCGGGAGAGCTACCGAGATACGCAGTATTTT. Translation: CASSPQRESYRDTQYF.

The V call is TRBV4-1, the J call TRBJ2-7; D perhaps matches TRBD2 (5 bases). The CDR3 loop spans 14 amino acids. V lost 4 bases and J 5 bases, leaving 15 bases between the germline ends. Germline loops: CDR1 MGHRA, CDR2 YSYEKL. CDR3 residues: CASSRGEGLNEQYF. CDR3 DNA sequence: TGCGCCAGCAGCCGGGGTGAGGGATTAAACGAGCAGTACTTC.

The chain joins TRBV2 to TRBJ1-4, with a possible D match to TRBD1 (6 bases). The germline gives CDR1 SNHLY, CDR2 FYNNEI. The CDR3 covers 13 residues. V was clipped by 7 bases and J by 8 bases, with 14 bases between them. The CDR3 region has the DNA TGTGCCAGCACATACAGGGTTGGGGAAAAACTGTTTTTT. The encoded protein is CASTYRVGEKLFF.

The rearrangement uses TRBV15 and TRBJ2-7; TRBD2 matches at 7 bases. V trimming: 1 base; J trimming: 1 base; junction bases outside the gene matches: 1. The CDR3 spans 14 residues. Germline V gives CDR1 LNHNV, CDR2 YYDKDF (reference sequence). CDR3: CATSRAGGSYEQYF. The CDR3 DNA is TGTGCCACCAGCAGAGCCGGGGGGTCCTACGAGCAGTACTTC.

The chain carries TRBV28 and TRBJ2-3; D is ambiguous. CDR3 length: 14 amino acids. The V end was cut by 5 bases, the J end by 2 bases, with 11 bases between. The germline V gene encodes CDR1 MDHEN and CDR2 SYDVKM. CDR3 nucleotide sequence: TGTGCCAGCAGTCCAGCTGCATTCACAGATACGCAGTATTTT. The encoded protein is CASSPAAFTDTQYF.

The chain employs TRBV19 and TRBJ1-5, with a weak D call TRBD1 (5 bases). The CDR3 consists of 16 residues. In germline, CDR1 is LNHDA, CDR2 SQIVND (reference sequence). The V gene lost 3 bases and the J gene lost 1 base, with 13 bases spanning the gap. CDR3 amino acids: CASSILGWGSNQPQHF. The CDR3, as DNA: TGTGCCAGTAGTATTCTGGGGTGGGGGAGCAATCAGCCCCAGCATTTT.

This chain uses TRBV2 with TRBJ1-2; unclear D gene. The CDR3 is 14 residues long. Germline CDR1 SNHLY, CDR2 FYNNEI. Trimming took 3 bases from V and 2 from J, leaving 10 bases between them. This CDR3 reads CASSEASPNYGYTF. The DNA for the CDR3 is TGTGCCAGCAGTGAGGCCAGCCCAAACTATGGCTACACCTTC.

A remark on this clone: Other DNA sequences of this sample code for an identical CDR3. The chain recombines TRBV6-6 with TRBJ1-2, with 9 positions matching TRBD1. Germline CDR1 reads MNHNY; CDR2 reads SVGAGI (reference sequence). CDR3 size: 14 residues. J was trimmed by 3 bases and V by 6 bases; bases with no gene match: 5. The CDR3 spells CASSRDRGDYGYTF. The DNA of the CDR3 is TGTGCCAGCAGCCGAGACAGGGGGGACTATGGCTACACCTTC.

The rearrangement links TRBV29-1 to TRBJ2-1; D not certain. In germline, CDR1 is SQVTM, CDR2 ANQGSEA. The V gene lost 5 bases and the J gene lost 5 bases, with 7 bases spanning the gap. This CDR3 has 11 residues. The chain's CDR3 is CSVSNNNEQFF. The CDR3 nucleotides are TGCAGCGTTTCTAACAACAATGAGCAGTTCTTC.

The gene calls are TRBV5-5 and TRBJ1-2; D unclear. Between the trimmed V and J ends, which lost 7 bases and 2 bases, there was a span of 6 bases. CDR3 length: 11 residues. From germline, CDR1 is SGHKS and CDR2 YYEKEE (reference sequence). Here the CDR3 DNA reads TGTGCCAGCGCGGCCAACTATGGCTACACCTTC. It codes for CASAANYGYTF.

This clone was found many times. This sequence joins TRBV2 and TRBJ2-2; 12 positions match TRBD2. Germline trimming cut 7 bases from V and 7 bases from J; bases unmatched to any gene: 10. The germline CDR1 and CDR2 sequences are SNHLY and FYNNEI. The CDR3 is made up of 16 amino acids. The CDR3 loop is CASKPLAGGPNGELFF. CDR3 nucleotide sequence: TGTGCCAGCAAACCTCTAGCGGGAGGGCCTAACGGGGAGCTGTTTTTT.

CDR3 residues: CASSQPGTSGGTETQYF. In nucleotides, the CDR3 is TGTGCCAGCAGCCAACCGGGGACTAGCGGGGGGACCGAGACCCAGTACTTC. The chain uses TRBV4-2 and TRBJ2-5, with 15 nucleotides matching TRBD2. The V segment lost 2 bases and the J segment 5 bases; nucleotides outside the gene matches: 6. The CDR3 covers 17 residues. Germline loops: CDR1 LGHNA, CDR2 YNFKEQ.

This clone was seen only once. The chain joins TRBV5-1 to TRBJ1-4, with no clear D. Trimming took 4 bases from V and 3 from J, leaving 10 bases between them. CDR1 is SGHRS, CDR2 YFSETQ, per germline. CDR3 length: 14 residues. This CDR3 is CASSIGNSNEKLFF. CDR3 DNA sequence: TGCGCCAGCAGCATAGGGAACTCTAATGAAAAACTGTTTTTT.

Many counts were recorded for this clone. The sample has other DNA sequences that encode this CDR3 too. The chain combines TRBV5-1 with TRBJ1-3; 7 nucleotides agree with TRBD1. The junction had 4 bases not matched to a gene; V was cut back by 3 bases and J by 4 bases. The CDR3 runs 14 residues. CDR1 is SGHRS, CDR2 YFSETQ, per germline. The CDR3: CASSWGTDGNTIYF. In nucleotides, the CDR3 is TGCGCCAGCAGCTGGGGGACAGACGGAAACACCATATATTTT.

The table lists this clone with a few counts. V usage is TRBV5-1 and J usage is TRBJ2-5; 8 nucleotides line up with TRBD1. After removal of 4 bases from V and 2 bases from J, the junction contained 4 bases not matched to a gene. Germline CDR1 is SGHRS and CDR2 is YFSETQ. The CDR3 spans 14 residues. The CDR3 region is CASSRQGLQETQYF. The CDR3 nucleotides read TGCGCCAGCAGCAGACAGGGGTTACAAGAGACCCAGTACTTC.

This rearrangement joins TRBV4-1 to TRBJ2-3; D perhaps matches TRBD1 (6 bases). Looked up from germline, CDR1 is MGHRA and CDR2 is YSYEKL. V lost 0 bases and J lost 6, with 19 bases in between. There are 17 residues in the CDR3. In nucleotides, the CDR3 is TGCGCCAGCAGCCAAGATCGCTTAGGCGGAAGGGGGGATACGCAGTATTTT. This codes for CASSQDRLGGRGDTQYF.

The gene calls are TRBV14 and TRBJ1-1; D is unresolved. Trimming shortened V by 1 base and J by 1 base, and 4 bases separated the two germline ends. CDR1 SGHDN and CDR2 FVKESK come from the germline V gene. The CDR3 has 13 residues. DNA for the CDR3: TGTGCCAGCAGCCAAGTAGGGAACACTGAAGCTTTCTTT. Protein product: CASSQVGNTEAFF. The variable domain in full, completed from reference TRBV14 and TRBJ1-1, reads EAGVTQFPSHSVIEKGQTVTLRCDPISGHDNLYWYRRVMGKEIKFLLHFVKESKQDESGMPNNRFLAERTGGTYSTLKVQPAELEDSGVYFCASSQVGNTEAFFGQGTRLTVV.

To note about this clone: This specimen includes other DNA sequences encoding the same CDR3. This chain uses TRBV5-1 with TRBJ1-2; the match to TRBD1 covers 9 bases. CDR1 is SGHRS, CDR2 YFSETQ, per germline. The CDR3 loop spans 13 amino acids. J was trimmed by 5 bases and V by 7 bases; bases with no gene match: 6. CDR3 protein: CASGTGTGYGYTF. The CDR3 DNA reads TGCGCCAGCGGCACCGGGACAGGGTATGGCTACACCTTC.

This chain connects TRBV5-1 to TRBJ2-7; TRBD1 matches 8 bases. Germline loops: CDR1 SGHRS, CDR2 YFSETQ. This CDR3 comprises 15 residues. The junction had 6 bases not matched to a gene; V was cut back by 1 base and J by 3 bases. CDR3 bases: TGCGCCAGCAGCTTGCAGGATACAGGGGGCTACGAGCAGTACTTC. Protein: CASSLQDTGGYEQYF.

The genes are TRBV7-2 and TRBJ2-7, with D possibly being TRBD1 (6 bases). CDR3 length: 15 amino acids. Per germline, CDR1 SGHTA and CDR2 FQGNSA. The V gene lost 5 bases and the J gene lost 7 bases, with 21 bases spanning the gap. The CDR3 protein is CASSPSLIRGTEQYF. In DNA, the CDR3 is TGTGCCAGCAGCCCAAGCCTTATCAGGGGAACGGAGCAGTACTTC. The whole variable domain, filled in from reference TRBV7-2 and TRBJ2-7, reads GAGVSQSPSNKVTEKGKDVELRCDPISGHTALYWYRQSLGQGLEFLIYFQGNSAPDKSGLPSDRFSAERTGGSVSTLTIQRTQQEDSAVYLCASSPSLIRGTEQYFGPGTRLTVT.

The chain is built from TRBV15 and TRBJ2-7; perhaps TRBD2 as D (5 bases). The CDR3 contains 14 residues. Germline V CDR1 and CDR2: LNHNV, YYDKDF (reference sequence). With 3 bases removed from V and 0 bases from J, the gap between germline ends came to 9 bases. CDR3 DNA sequence: TGTGCCACCAGCAGCCGGGATTCCTCCTACGAGCAGTACTTC. This translates into CATSSRDSSYEQYF.

The CDR3 sequence: CASSISGTSKETQYF. Written as DNA, the CDR3 is TGCGCCAGCAGCATAAGTGGGACTAGTAAAGAGACCCAGTACTTC. The J gene is TRBJ2-5, the V gene TRBV5-1; the match to TRBD2 covers 8 bases. Trimming took 4 bases from V and 3 from J; bases not matched to a gene: 8. Germline V gene lookup returns CDR1 SGHRS and CDR2 YFSETQ. The CDR3 runs to 15 residues.